This is a list of T cell receptor beta chains from one sample in a study of regulatory T cells in long-lasting Graves disease. In TCRdb, the multiplex PCR reads were re-called with MiXCR into one record per CDR3 protein. The sample records roughly 500,000 distinct CDR3 sequences, 20% being singletons. Specimen: peripheral blood mononuclear cells (PBMCs), collected when the disease was refractory, from a patient treated with antithyroid drugs. The receptors here all came from a female donor with Graves disease. Both conserved end residues are part of each CDR3. Each record gives: clone size, V gene, J gene, D gene, CDR3 protein, CDR3 DNA. A D gene is named only where the DNA matches it firmly. A row's size may be missing; if present it is once, few, many or a size class.

abundance: once
v_gene: TRBV29-1
j_gene: TRBJ2-2
d_gene: TRBD2
CDR3aa: CSVGGTSRSLVTGELFF
CDR3nt: TGCAGCGTAGGGGGGACTAGCAGGAGTCTGGTCACCGGGGAGCTGTTTTTT

abundance: many
v_gene: TRBV6-2/TRBV6-3
j_gene: TRBJ2-7
d_gene: TRBD1
CDR3aa: CASSPRDRSRYEQYF
CDR3nt: TGTGCCAGCAGTCCTCGGGACAGGTCCCGCTACGAGCAGTACTTC

abundance: many
v_gene: TRBV12-3/TRBV12-4
j_gene: TRBJ1-1
d_gene: NA
CDR3aa: CASSFKQLSTEAFF
CDR3nt: TGTGCCAGCAGTTTTAAACAGTTGAGCACTGAAGCTTTCTTT

abundance: few
v_gene: TRBV12-3/TRBV12-4
j_gene: TRBJ1-1
d_gene: TRBD1
CDR3aa: CASSLEGANTGAFF
CDR3nt: TGTGCCAGCAGTTTGGAGGGGGCGAACACTGGAGCTTTCTTT

abundance: many
v_gene: TRBV12-3/TRBV12-4
j_gene: TRBJ1-1
d_gene: NA
CDR3aa: CASSTGTFWEAFF
CDR3nt: TGTGCCAGCAGCACCGGGACATTTTGGGAAGCTTTCTTT

abundance: NA
v_gene: TRBV6-2/TRBV6-3
j_gene: TRBJ1-1
d_gene: TRBD1
CDR3aa: CASNLLWTGSTEAFF
CDR3nt: TGTGCCAGCAATCTACTTTGGACAGGGAGCACTGAAGCTTTCTTT

abundance: NA
v_gene: TRBV6-1
j_gene: TRBJ1-4
d_gene: NA
CDR3aa: CASSAYEKLFF
CDR3nt: TGTGCCAGCAGTGCGTATGAAAAACTGTTTTTT

abundance: few
v_gene: TRBV6-1
j_gene: TRBJ2-4
d_gene: TRBD2
CDR3aa: CASSDSGGGNIQYF
CDR3nt: TGTGCCAGCAGTGACAGCGGGGGCGGGAACATTCAGTACTTC

abundance: many
v_gene: TRBV6-2/TRBV6-3
j_gene: TRBJ2-4
d_gene: NA
CDR3aa: CASSYWEGGAKNIQYF
CDR3nt: TGTGCCAGCAGTTACTGGGAGGGGGGTGCCAAAAACATTCAGTACTTC

abundance: few
v_gene: TRBV7-9
j_gene: TRBJ2-2
d_gene: NA
CDR3aa: CASSPATDNTGELFF
CDR3nt: TGTGCCAGCAGCCCGGCGACAGATAACACCGGGGAGCTGTTTTTT

abundance: NA
v_gene: TRBV7-2
j_gene: TRBJ2-1
d_gene: TRBD2
CDR3aa: CASSISGRSSYNEQFF
CDR3nt: TGTGCCAGCAGCATTAGCGGGCGAAGCTCCTACAATGAGCAGTTCTTC

abundance: NA
v_gene: TRBV9
j_gene: TRBJ1-6
d_gene: NA
CDR3aa: CASSASGMALNSPLHF
CDR3nt: TGTGCCAGCAGCGCCTCGGGGATGGCCCTTAATTCACCCCTCCACTTT

abundance: few
v_gene: TRBV2
j_gene: TRBJ2-3
d_gene: NA
CDR3aa: CASSGGTKLGDTQYF
CDR3nt: TGTGCCAGCAGCGGAGGGACCAAACTGGGAGATACGCAGTATTTT

abundance: NA
v_gene: TRBV7-9
j_gene: TRBJ2-6
d_gene: NA
CDR3aa: CASSESPAGANVLTF
CDR3nt: TGTGCCAGCAGCGAATCCCCGGCTGGGGCCAACGTCCTGACTTTC

abundance: many
v_gene: TRBV5-1
j_gene: TRBJ1-1
d_gene: NA
CDR3aa: CASSSAGANTEAFF
CDR3nt: TGCGCCAGCAGCTCTGCAGGGGCGAACACTGAAGCTTTCTTT

abundance: once
v_gene: TRBV5-6
j_gene: TRBJ2-7
d_gene: TRBD1
CDR3aa: CASSLPGQYYEQYF
CDR3nt: TGTGCCAGCAGCCTCCCGGGACAGTACTACGAGCAGTACTTC

abundance: few
v_gene: TRBV28
j_gene: TRBJ2-7
d_gene: NA
CDR3aa: CASSFVDPGLYEQYF
CDR3nt: TGTGCCAGCAGTTTTGTGGATCCCGGTTTGTACGAGCAGTACTTC

abundance: many
v_gene: TRBV12-5
j_gene: TRBJ2-2
d_gene: TRBD1
CDR3aa: CASDSYGKKPGQPTPPNTGELFF
CDR3nt: TGTGCTAGTGATTCATACGGCAAAAAACCGGGACAGCCAACACCTCCGAACACCGGGGAGCTGTTTTTT

abundance: many
v_gene: TRBV11-2
j_gene: TRBJ1-1
d_gene: TRBD1
CDR3aa: CASSLQDRLNTEAFF
CDR3nt: TGTGCCAGCAGCTTACAGGACAGGTTGAACACTGAAGCTTTCTTT